The clone carrying this T cell receptor (beta chain) was picked up many times. The record originates from a study of early T cells in non-severe SARS-CoV-2 infection. Overall study context: Unsorted whole-blood RNA was sequenced in bulk, leaving chains unpaired.

TCRdb analysed the 5' RACE reads with MiXCR anew, one entry per CDR3 protein. The table lists tens of thousands of distinct CDR3 sequences, around 7% of them singletons. The TCR originated in an adult who was a healthcare worker with PCR-confirmed SARS-CoV-2 infection or an uninfected control (not recorded which). The specimen was whole blood.

For the CDR3, the DNA is TGTGCCAGCAGTTTTCGAGACACCTACAATGAGCAGTTCTTC. Protein product: CASSFRDTYNEQFF. V and J are TRBV28 and TRBJ2-1; unclear D gene. V was clipped by 3 bases and J by 2 bases, with 8 bases between them. The CDR3 contains 14 residues. Germline V CDR1 and CDR2: MDHEN, SYDVKM.